This passage covers 27 T cell receptor beta chains from one sample sequenced in a study of CD8+ T cells in alopecia areata. Peripheral blood and lesional scalp punch biopsies were taken from alopecia areata patients. Extracted RNA was reverse transcribed into cDNA, the sequencing template. The method was immunoSEQ multiplex PCR; TCRdb's version includes in-frame clones alone and lacks a portion of them. The sample gives 7,000 to 7,500 clones, about 65% of which show up once; about a sixth is in the top ten. The sequences come from skin, collected at week 0. The receptors were sampled from a human donor with alopecia areata.

J is TRBJ2-2 and V is TRBV5-6, with D possibly TRBD1 on 6 matching bases. The CDR3 is 16 amino acids. V dropped 0 bases and J dropped 3 bases, with 12 bases sitting between them. The germline V gene encodes CDR1 SGHDT and CDR2 YYEEEE. The DNA for the CDR3 is TGTGCCAGCAGCTTGGTCAGGGGAGTGTACACCGGGGAGCTGTTTTTT. As protein: CASSLVRGVYTGELFF.

The chain is built from TRBV7-2 and TRBJ2-5; maybe TRBD1 (6 bases). CDR3 size: 13 residues. The V and J ends lost 2 bases and 4 bases respectively, with 8 bases between them. Germline CDR1 and CDR2: SGHTA and FQGNSA. The DNA of the CDR3 is TGTGCCAGCAGCTTAAGACAGGCAGAGACCCAGTACTTC. Amino acids: CASSLRQAETQYF.

J is TRBJ1-2 and V is TRBV5-1; 10 bases match TRBD1. V trimming: 4 bases; J trimming: 6 bases; junction bases outside the gene matches: 3. The germline V gene has CDR1 SGHRS and CDR2 YFSETQ. The CDR3 has 13 residues. The DNA for the CDR3 is TGCGCCAGCAGCCTCGGGACAGGGGATGGCTACACCTTC. Protein sequence: CASSLGTGDGYTF.

The chain carries TRBV7-2 and TRBJ2-7, with TRBD1 matching 8 bases. Trimming took 1 base from V and 5 from J; bases not matched to a gene: 7. Germline CDR1 and CDR2: SGHTA and FQGNSA. The CDR3 is made up of 15 amino acids. This CDR3 reads CASSLVRDRGHEQYF. The CDR3 coding sequence is TGTGCCAGCAGCTTAGTCCGAGACAGGGGCCACGAGCAGTACTTC.

The V gene is TRBV5-1, the J gene TRBJ2-5; TRBD2 is a possible D gene (5 bases). There are 14 residues in the CDR3. The germline CDR1 and CDR2 sequences are SGHRS and YFSETQ. V lost 0 bases, J lost 7 bases, and 13 bases lay in between. Here the CDR3 reads CASSLEVASRTQYF. CDR3 in DNA: TGCGCCAGCAGCTTGGAGGTAGCGTCGAGGACCCAGTACTTC.

The chain combines TRBV5-8 with TRBJ2-7; D is unresolved. This CDR3 has 15 residues. V was clipped by 4 bases and J by 0 bases, with 14 bases between them. Germline V lookup: CDR1 SGHTS, CDR2 YDEGEE. The CDR3 here is CASSVDMTYSYEQYF. As DNA, the CDR3 is TGTGCCAGCAGCGTCGACATGACCTACTCCTACGAGCAGTACTTC.

This chain joins TRBV4-1 and TRBJ1-4; D call uncertain. Germline lookup yields CDR1 MGHRA and CDR2 YSYEKL. The V end lost 3 bases, the J end lost 11 bases, and 22 bases lay between the germline ends. The CDR3 spans 16 residues. The CDR3 sequence is CASSQSFGRESRKLFF. For the CDR3, the DNA is TGCGCCAGCAGCCAGTCGTTTGGCCGGGAATCTAGGAAACTGTTTTTT.

The V call is TRBV6-6, the J call TRBJ2-3; no reliable D call. The CDR3 length is 12 residues. Germline CDR1 and CDR2: MNHNY and SVGAGI (reference sequence). Trimming left V 6 bases short and J 3 bases short, with 7 bases between. This chain's CDR3 is CASSPTTDTQYF. CDR3 bases: TGTGCCAGCAGCCCAACGACAGATACGCAGTATTTT.

The chain uses TRBV6-9 and TRBJ2-1, with 8 positions matching TRBD1. The CDR3 has 14 residues. J was trimmed by 4 bases and V by 4 bases; bases with no gene match: 3. The germline V gene encodes CDR1 MNHGY and CDR2 SVAAGI. This CDR3 is CASSSWDRYNEQFF. The CDR3 DNA follows: TGTGCCAGCAGTTCATGGGACAGGTACAATGAGCAGTTCTTC.

The J gene is TRBJ2-5, the V gene TRBV6-5, with D perhaps matching TRBD1 or TRBD2 (6 bases each). Looked up from germline, CDR1 is MNHEY and CDR2 is SVGAGI. The CDR3 consists of 13 residues. V shed 10 bases and J shed 4 bases, with 16 bases lying between them. The CDR3: CAIPPGGGETQYF. CDR3 nucleotides: TGTGCCATCCCCCCCGGGGGCGGAGAGACCCAGTACTTC.

The chain couples TRBV19 to TRBJ2-1, with 10 bases fitting TRBD2. V lost 6 bases to trimming and J lost 8 bases; unmatched junction nucleotides: 4. The CDR3 is made up of 13 amino acids. Germline-derived CDR1 and CDR2 are LNHDA and SQIVND (reference sequence). CDR3 nucleotide sequence: TGTGCCAGTAGACTAGCGGGAAGCGATGAGCAGTTCTTC. This gives the protein CASRLAGSDEQFF.

J is TRBJ2-1 and V is TRBV27, with 9 bases matching TRBD1. V lost 2 bases to trimming and J lost 7 bases; unmatched junction nucleotides: 15. Germline V gene lookup returns CDR1 MNHEY and CDR2 SMNVEV (reference sequence). The CDR3 covers 18 residues. The CDR3 here is CASSLTNVVGQGENEQFF. CDR3 DNA: TGTGCCAGCAGTTTAACCAATGTAGTGGGACAGGGAGAAAATGAGCAGTTCTTC.

The chain employs TRBV19 and TRBJ2-2; possible D gene TRBD2, 6 bases. Trimming took 2 bases from V and 4 from J, leaving 8 bases between them. CDR3 length: 14 residues. From germline, CDR1 is LNHDA and CDR2 SQIVND (reference sequence). The DNA for the CDR3 is TGTGCCAGTAGTATACTAGCGCGCACCGGGGAGCTGTTTTTT. Its translation: CASSILARTGELFF.

In its sample, this clone was seen a few times. V and J are TRBV7-2 and TRBJ2-3; the D is unclear. Trimming removed 0 bases at V and 2 bases at J, with 6 bases between. The CDR3 sequence is 14 residues long. Germline assignment: CDR1 SGHTA and CDR2 FQGNSA. CDR3 protein: CASSLAAITDTQYF. The CDR3 bases are TGTGCCAGCAGCTTAGCAGCTATCACAGATACGCAGTATTTT.

This clone qualifies as medium-sized (0.01 to 0.1%). The chain joins TRBV7-2 to TRBJ2-7, with 7 bases lining up with TRBD2. Germline V gene data show CDR1 as SGHTA and CDR2 as FQGNSA. V was clipped by 3 bases and J by 5 bases; unmatched bases: 7. This CDR3 has 14 amino acids. CDR3 in amino acids: CASSFGGGPHEQYF. Written as DNA, the CDR3 is TGTGCCAGCAGCTTTGGGGGAGGGCCCCACGAGCAGTACTTC.

The chain is built from TRBV7-2 and TRBJ2-6; D is unresolved. With 1 base removed from V and 0 bases from J, the gap between germline ends came to 4 bases. CDR3 size: 15 residues. Germline V gene lookup returns CDR1 SGHTA and CDR2 FQGNSA. In DNA form, the CDR3 reads TGTGCCAGCAGCTTAGACAGCTCTGGGGCCAACGTCCTGACTTTC. Translating it yields CASSLDSSGANVLTF.

J is TRBJ1-1 and V is TRBV19; D remains unclear. The V end lost 3 bases, the J end lost 0 bases, and 14 bases lay between the germline ends. Germline-derived CDR1 and CDR2 are LNHDA and SQIVND (reference sequence). The CDR3 spans 16 residues. Here the CDR3 reads CASSIFRTRMNTEAFF. CDR3 sequence (DNA): TGTGCCAGTAGTATTTTTCGGACCCGCATGAACACTGAAGCTTTCTTT.

V is TRBV11-2 and J is TRBJ2-3, with D hard to call. Germline CDR1 is SGHAT and CDR2 is FQNNGV. The CDR3 is 12 amino acids. Trimming took off 5 bases at V and 3 bases at J, with 6 bases between the two ends. The DNA for the CDR3 is TGTGCCAGCAGCCCAACAACAGATACGCAGTATTTT. Translation gives CASSPTTDTQYF. Full variable domain (remainder filled in from reference TRBV11-2 and TRBJ2-3): EAGVAQSPRYKIIEKRQSVAFWCNPISGHATLYWYQQILGQGPKLLIQFQNNGVVDDSQLPKDRFSAERLKGVDSTLKIQPAKLEDSAVYLCASSPTTDTQYFGPGTRLTVL.

The V gene is TRBV6-6, the J gene TRBJ2-5; TRBD2 agrees at 10 bases. Germline CDR1 MNHNY, CDR2 SVGAGI (reference sequence). The V gene end was trimmed by 10 bases and the J gene end by 4 bases; junction bases not matched to a gene: 6. The CDR3 is 13 amino acids. CDR3 bases: TGTGCCACGGAGCGGGAGGGAGGAGAGACCCAGTACTTC. Protein: CATEREGGETQYF.

In its sample, this clone was seen a few times. This chain links TRBV5-1 with TRBJ2-5; D remains ambiguous. With the DNA end fitting TRBJ2-7 better, the J assignment may be wrong. The germline CDR1 and CDR2 sequences are SGHRS and YFSETQ. The CDR3 covers 13 residues. CDR3 protein: CASSLGSPYEQYF. CDR3 DNA sequence: TGCGCCAGCAGCTTGGGGAGCCCTTACGAGCAGTACTTC.

This clone came up a few times. The CDR3 loop reads CASKFPMTDTQYF. CDR3 nucleotides: TGTGCCAGCAAGTTTCCAATGACAGATACGCAGTATTTT. The chain links TRBV6-1 to TRBJ2-3, with unresolved D. CDR1 is MNHNS, CDR2 SASEGT, per germline. V was trimmed by 7 bases and J by 3 bases, leaving 11 bases between them. The CDR3 loop spans 13 amino acids.

As for this clone: This may come from a read error, since a much larger clone is one base off. This sequence joins TRBV4-2 and TRBJ2-7; 9 bases match TRBD2. Trimming removed 4 bases from V and 3 bases from J; junction bases left unmatched: 7. Germline lookup yields CDR1 LGHNA and CDR2 YNFKEQ. The length of the CDR3 is 15 residues. CDR3 loop: CASSPGTSLGYEQYF. DNA of the CDR3: TGTGCCAGCAGCCCGGGGACTAGCTTGGGCTACGAGCAGTACTTC.

The chain is built from TRBV6-5 and TRBJ2-7; no reliable D call. V lost 4 bases to trimming and J lost 4 bases, with 5 bases between them. This CDR3 comprises 11 residues. CDR1 and CDR2 (germline): MNHEY, SVGAGI. Here the CDR3 DNA reads TGTGCCAGCAGTTCCCCGTACGAGCAGTACTTC. Translated: CASSSPYEQYF.

This chain links TRBV5-1 with TRBJ2-3, with 8 positions matching TRBD2. V was clipped by 0 bases and J by 2 bases; unmatched bases: 5. Looked up from germline, CDR1 is SGHRS and CDR2 is YFSETQ. The CDR3 sequence is 16 residues long. The DNA of the CDR3 is TGCGCCAGCAGCTTGGCCGGCGGGGGGTTCACAGATACGCAGTATTTT. Encoded protein: CASSLAGGGFTDTQYF.

This chain uses TRBV5-1 with TRBJ1-1; tentatively, D is TRBD1 (5 bases). The CDR3 totals 15 residues. The V gene lost 5 bases and the J gene lost 0 bases, with 14 bases spanning the gap. Germline V CDR1 and CDR2: SGHRS, YFSETQ. The CDR3 nucleotides read TGCGCCAGCAGGGAGGGGAGCGGACTGAACACTGAAGCTTTCTTT. Residues: CASREGSGLNTEAFF.

This clone was seen a few times. The chain carries TRBV6-6 and TRBJ1-1; TRBD1 is a possible D gene (6 bases). The germline V gene encodes CDR1 MNHNY and CDR2 SVGAGI (reference sequence). V lost 3 bases and J 1 base, leaving 12 bases between the germline ends. The CDR3 totals 15 residues. In DNA form, the CDR3 reads TGTGCCAGCAGTTATGACAGGAAGGCGAACACTGAAGCTTTCTTT. This codes for CASSYDRKANTEAFF.

The V gene is TRBV7-9, the J gene TRBJ1-3; possible D gene TRBD1, 5 bases. The CDR3 totals 16 residues. The ends were cut back, 5 bases at V and 0 bases at J, with 14 bases in the middle. In germline, CDR1 is SEHNR, CDR2 FQNEAQ (reference sequence). The CDR3 DNA follows: TGTGCCAGCAGCCCCTGGGACCGCAGCTCTGGAAACACCATATATTTT. Translating gives CASSPWDRSSGNTIYF.